The 20 T cell receptor beta chains below come from one sample, sequenced in a study of T-cell memory formation after mild COVID-19. TCRdb used MiXCR to reprocess the 5' RACE reads, holding one entry per CDR3 protein. The table shows under 300,000 distinct CDR3 sequences, with about 17% occurring only once. Sequencing was done on a sample of PBMCs or a T cell subset sorted from them (not recorded which). The receptors originated from a man between 18 and 35 years old who had mild COVID-19 (a few samples of this study predate the infection). Cell type and time point are not known.

Remarks on this clonotype: This may be a read error, as it is one base from a much larger clone. The chain joins TRBV7-2 to TRBJ2-1; D gene uncertain. Per the germline V gene, CDR1 is SGHTA and CDR2 is FQGNSA. V lost 5 bases and J lost 3, with 2 bases in between. This CDR3 spans 11 amino acids. The CDR3 loop reads CASSDYNEQFF. The CDR3 DNA reads as TGTGCCAGCAGCGACTACAATGAGCAGTTCTTC. The entire variable domain, with the rest obtained from reference TRBV7-2 and TRBJ2-1, is as follows: GAGVSQSPSNKVTEKGKDVELRCDPISGHTALYWYRQSLGQGLEFLIYFQGNSAPDKSGLPSDRFSAERTGGSVSTLTIQRTQQEDSAVYLCASSDYNEQFFGPGTRLTVL.

The chain employs TRBV4-3 and TRBJ1-4; 7 bases are shared with TRBD1. Germline loops: CDR1 LGHNA, CDR2 YSLEER. The CDR3 runs to 15 residues. V shed 1 base and J 7 bases; nucleotides not matched to a gene: 6. The CDR3 DNA reads as TGCGCCAGCAGCCAAGCCGAGACAGGGACTGAAAAACTGTTTTTT. Residues: CASSQAETGTEKLFF.

The V call is TRBV7-2, the J call TRBJ2-5; D may be TRBD1 (6 bases). Trimming removed 5 bases at V and 2 bases at J, with 15 bases between. The germline gives CDR1 SGHTA, CDR2 FQGNSA. This CDR3 region has 15 residues. For the CDR3, the DNA is TGTGCCAGCAGCCAAGGGGCAGGGGCTCAAGAGACCCAGTACTTC. Translating it yields CASSQGAGAQETQYF.

As regards this clonotype: The limits of the CDR3 on the DNA are not certain, so only TCRdb's listed CDR3 is given. This chain connects TRBV30 to TRBJ2-1; the D call of TRBD1 is as the table states it, not checked on the DNA. The CDR3 spans 14 amino acids, including both terminal residues. Germline V gene data show CDR1 as GTSNPN and CDR2 as SVGIG (reference sequence). The CDR3 loop is CAWAPGTGLQNPFF.

This clonotype was detected ten times or more. V usage is TRBV6-5 and J usage is TRBJ2-5; 13 bases map to TRBD2. This CDR3 has 15 residues. Germline-derived CDR1 and CDR2 are MNHEY and SVGAGI. With V trimmed by 6 bases and J by 2 bases, 3 bases remained unmatched. CDR3 residues: CASSRLAGGQETQYF. CDR3 bases: TGTGCCAGCAGCCGACTAGCGGGGGGTCAAGAGACCCAGTACTTC.

This clonotype occurred a few times. The rearrangement uses TRBV6-4 and TRBJ1-3; 9 nucleotides agree with TRBD1. Germline CDR1 MRHNA, CDR2 SNTAGT. The CDR3 contains 17 residues. The J segment lost 4 bases and the V segment lost 0 bases, leaving 7 bases of the junction unmatched. The CDR3 DNA reads TGTGCCAGCAGTGACTCGATTGGGACAGGGAGAGGAAACACCATATATTTT. Its protein is CASSDSIGTGRGNTIYF.

This clonotype occurred a few times. The rearrangement links TRBV6-5 to TRBJ2-7, with D unclear. V lost 6 bases, J lost 5 bases, and 11 bases lay in between. Germline-derived CDR1 and CDR2 are MNHEY and SVGAGI. This CDR3 spans 12 amino acids. This CDR3 reads CASSRPPNEQYF. The CDR3 DNA is TGTGCCAGCAGCCGACCCCCAAACGAGCAGTACTTC.

The rearrangement joins TRBV20-1 to TRBJ2-3; D not resolved. CDR1 DFQATT and CDR2 SNEGSKA come from the germline V gene (reference sequence). The germline V and J ends were trimmed by 6 bases and 6 bases, with 19 bases remaining between them. The CDR3 runs to 14 residues. The CDR3, as DNA: TGCAGTGCGGATACCCACCCGGTCACGGATACGCAGTATTTT. Amino acid sequence: CSADTHPVTDTQYF.

CDR3 DNA: TGTGCCAGCAGCCAAGGGACAGGGAAGGGAACTGAAGCTTTCTTT. Protein sequence: CASSQGTGKGTEAFF. The chain links TRBV3-1 to TRBJ1-1, with 8 bases lining up with TRBD1. CDR1 is LGHDT and CDR2 is YNNKEL in the germline V gene (reference sequence). V was clipped by 1 base and J by 5 bases; unmatched bases: 6. The CDR3 sequence is 15 residues long. The full variable domain, with the rest looked up from reference TRBV3-1 and TRBJ1-1, is DTAVSQTPKYLVTQMGNDKSIKCEQNLGHDTMYWYKQDSKKFLKIMFSYNNKELIINETVPNRFSPKSPDKAHLNLHINSLELGDSAVYFCASSQGTGKGTEAFFGQGTRLTVV.

This clonotype has only a few counts. The chain couples TRBV6-1 to TRBJ2-3; D unclear. V lost 4 bases and J lost 1, with 15 bases in between. This CDR3 has 16 residues. Germline V gene sequence: CDR1 MNHNS, CDR2 SASEGT. The CDR3 DNA is TGTGCCAGCAGTGGCCGGGCGGCCTACCGCACAGATACGCAGTATTTT. This sequence encodes CASSGRAAYRTDTQYF.

V usage is TRBV7-9 and J usage is TRBJ1-1; D is ambiguous. The V gene lost 4 bases and the J gene lost 4 bases, with 19 bases spanning the gap. The CDR3 sequence is 16 residues long. Germline V CDR1 and CDR2: SEHNR, FQNEAQ (reference sequence). The CDR3, as DNA: TGTGCCAGCAGCTCCCCATCCGCCGGATTGGGCACTGAAGCTTTCTTT. Translation: CASSSPSAGLGTEAFF.

This clonotype was observed a handful of times. The rearrangement links TRBV7-2 to TRBJ2-3; TRBD1 might be the D (6 bases). The CDR3 is 13 amino acids. The V and J ends lost 9 bases and 0 bases respectively, with 10 bases between them. Germline V gives CDR1 SGHTA, CDR2 FQGNSA. This CDR3 reads CASEQGSTDTQYF. CDR3 sequence (DNA): TGTGCCAGTGAACAGGGAAGCACAGATACGCAGTATTTT.

The CDR3 sequence is CASGLAYEQYV. CDR3 coding DNA: TGTGCCAGCGGGCTAGCTTACGAGCAGTACGTC. The V and J genes are TRBV2 and TRBJ2-7, with D perhaps matching TRBD2 (5 bases). CDR3 length equals 11 residues. Trimming took off 8 bases at V and 4 bases at J, with 9 bases between the two ends. The germline V gene has CDR1 SNHLY and CDR2 FYNNEI.

The chain employs TRBV7-6 and TRBJ2-7; the D gene is possibly TRBD2 (6 bases). Trimming stripped 4 bases from V and 3 bases from J, with 16 bases between. This CDR3 is 15 amino acids long. CDR1 SGHVS and CDR2 FNYEAQ come from the germline V gene. This CDR3 reads CASSWTRWGDYEQYF. DNA for the CDR3: TGTGCCAGCAGCTGGACGAGATGGGGGGACTACGAGCAGTACTTC.

The chain is built from TRBV28 and TRBJ1-2, with D unclear. Per germline, CDR1 MDHEN and CDR2 SYDVKM. The CDR3 runs to 10 residues. V was pared by 8 bases and J by 7 bases, with 8 bases between. The CDR3 DNA reads TGTGCCAGCTACCTGGGTGGCTACACCTTC. As protein: CASYLGGYTF.

This clonotype occurred a few times. The J gene is TRBJ2-7, the V gene TRBV7-6; D is possibly TRBD2 (7 bases). V dropped 3 bases and J dropped 3 bases, with 12 bases sitting between them. CDR1 SGHVS and CDR2 FNYEAQ come from the germline V gene. The CDR3 is 14 residues long. The CDR3 DNA reads TGTGCCAGCAGCTTTGGGGGGGCTGGCTACGAGCAGTACTTC. Amino acid sequence: CASSFGGAGYEQYF.

This clonotype was counted a few times. V usage is TRBV7-9 and J usage is TRBJ2-1, with a possible D match to TRBD1 (6 bases). In germline, CDR1 is SEHNR, CDR2 FQNEAQ (reference sequence). This CDR3 has 17 amino acids. V lost 5 bases, J lost 0 bases, and 17 bases lay in between. The chain's CDR3 is CASSPTGYRPSYNEQFF. For the CDR3, the DNA is TGTGCCAGCAGCCCGACAGGTTATCGACCCTCCTACAATGAGCAGTTCTTC.

This clonotype was detected only a few times. The gene calls are TRBV18 and TRBJ2-2; TRBD1 aligns across 8 bases. CDR1 and CDR2 from the germline V gene are KGHSH and LQKENI. The CDR3 covers 15 residues. J gave up 1 base and V 5 bases, and 3 bases lay outside the gene matches. The CDR3 coding sequence is TGTGCCAGCTCAGACAGGGGCCGGAACACCGGGGAGCTGTTTTTT. Amino acids: CASSDRGRNTGELFF.

This clonotype was found a few times. This chain links TRBV12-3 or TRBV12-4 with TRBJ2-5, with 7 bases lining up with TRBD1. V was pared by 4 bases and J by 5 bases, with 4 bases of the junction left unmatched. The CDR3 length is 13 residues. The CDR3 region is CASSWTGGETQYF. The CDR3 DNA reads TGTGCCAGCAGTTGGACAGGTGGGGAGACCCAGTACTTC.

V gene TRBV2 combines with J gene TRBJ1-1, with a tentative D call TRBD1 (5 bases). The CDR3 totals 12 residues. The germline CDR1 and CDR2 sequences are SNHLY and FYNNEI. V shed 6 bases and J shed 4 bases, with 9 bases lying between them. The CDR3 is CASRRGSTEAFF. In DNA form, the CDR3 reads TGTGCCAGCAGGAGGGGTTCCACTGAAGCTTTCTTT.